These T cell receptor beta chains were read from a single sample in a study of T cell changes during pregnancy in multiple sclerosis. Method: immunoSEQ multiplex PCR; TCRdb's copy keeps in-frame clones and lacks some. The top ten hold around 2% of the sample, which has roughly 93,000 clones, approximately 89% seen once. Sequenced here: peripheral blood, sampled in the first trimester of pregnancy. All receptors derive from a female donor in good health, enrolled as a control in a pregnancy study. Both conserved end residues are part of each CDR3. A D gene is named only where the DNA matches it firmly. A clone size is listed for some rows: how often the clone was seen (once, few, many), or a class if it is expanded.

>.|TRBV5-1|TRBJ1-4|.
TGCGCCAGCAGCTCTACCTTATGGGGCTCAAATGAAAAACTGTTTTTT
CASSSTLWGSNEKLFF
>.|TRBV6-6|TRBJ2-7|.
TGTGCCAGCAGTCGGACTTTATACGAGCAGTACTTC
CASSRTLYEQYF
>.|TRBV27|TRBJ1-4|.
TGTGCCAGCAGCCTGGGGGGTGAAAAACTGTTTTTT
CASSLGGEKLFF
>.|TRBV13|TRBJ1-6|.
TGTGCCAGCAGCTTGAGACGGGAGACAGATCTAAGCTCCTATAATTCACCCCTCCACTTT
CASSLRRETDLSSYNSPLHF
>TRBD1|TRBV5-1|TRBJ1-4|few
TGCGCCAGCGGGGGACAGGGGGCGCAGGGTGAAAAACTGTTTTTT
CASGGQGAQGEKLFF
>.|TRBV7-2|TRBJ1-1|.
TGTGCCAGCAGCTTACGGCAGGGCGGCGGCACTGAAGCTTTCTTT
CASSLRQGGGTEAFF
>.|TRBV7-2|TRBJ2-2|.
TGTGCCAGCAGCGGAATGGGGAGCGTCCGGGAGCTGTTTTTT
CASSGMGSVRELFF
>.|TRBV7-8|TRBJ2-1|.
TGTGCCAGCAGCCCTTTGGGGGGGGCAAATGAGCAGTTCTTC
CASSPLGGANEQFF
>.|TRBV4-3|TRBJ2-4|.
TGCGCCAGCAGCCAACTGGGGGGAGATACCAAAAACATTCAGTACTTC
CASSQLGGDTKNIQYF
>.|TRBV27|TRBJ1-2|.
TGTGCCAGCAGCGACAGGCCTAACTATGGCTACACCTTC
CASSDRPNYGYTF
>.|TRBV11-2|TRBJ1-4|.
TGTGCCAGCAGCTTAGGTCTTCGTAATGAAAAACTGTTTTTT
CASSLGLRNEKLFF
>TRBD1|TRBV2|TRBJ2-1|.
TGTGCCAGCAGTGAGGACAGGGATGAGCAGTTCTTC
CASSEDRDEQFF
>.|TRBV7-2|TRBJ2-2|.
TGTGCCAGCAGCCCAACGGGGACCGGGGAGCTGTTTTTT
CASSPTGTGELFF